A single sample gave rise to the 15 T cell receptor beta chains below, sequenced in a study of breast tumors, draining lymph nodes, adjacent tissues (dated by TCRdb to the mid-2010s). Library creation used multiplex PCR. The data were produced on an Illumina HiSeq 2000. The raw public data were reprocessed by TCRdb itself: fastp quality trimming at Q25, MiXCR clonotype calling, in-frame beta chains only. Under each unique CDR3 protein, matching rows form one entry showing the most common genes and DNA. This sample has tens of thousands of distinct CDR3 sequences in its table, and under 30% of those were observed once. Approximately 8.1% of the sample is in the top ten clones. The source material was breast tumor tissue. All receptors come from a female donor with breast cancer. Some clones in this sample may be carry-over from other donors' samples.

This clonotype occurred many times. The chain couples TRBV7-3 to TRBJ2-3; TRBD2 matches at 8 bases. Germline CDR1 is SGHTA and CDR2 is FQGTGA. J gave up 2 bases and V 5 bases, and 6 bases lay outside the gene matches. This CDR3 comprises 15 residues. The CDR3 nucleotides read TGTGCCAGCAGCGCTAGCGGGCACCCCACAGATACGCAGTATTTT. Translating it yields CASSASGHPTDTQYF.

This clonotype was picked up a small number of times. A junction boundary mismatches the germline segment, possibly from a read error. The J gene is TRBJ1-3, the V gene TRBV9, with a possible D match to TRBD1 (5 bases). The CDR3 totals 14 residues. Germline V CDR1 and CDR2: SGDLS, YYNGEE. The CDR3 protein is CASGVGTTGNTIYF. The CDR3 DNA reads as TGTGCCAGCGGCGTAGGGACGACTGGAAACACCATATATTTT.

There are many counts of this clonotype. The chain employs TRBV5-8 and TRBJ2-7; the match to TRBD2 covers 9 bases. The CDR3 runs to 15 residues. Germline V gene sequence: CDR1 SGHTS, CDR2 YDEGEE. With 5 bases clipped from V and 5 bases from J, the junction kept 11 bases outside the gene matches. In DNA, the CDR3 is TGTGCCAGCAGTTTCTCGACTAGCGGAAGGCACGAGCAGTACTTC. This encodes CASSFSTSGRHEQYF.

This clonotype appeared a few times. A read error may explain this, as a much larger clone is one base away. The gene calls are TRBV10-3 and TRBJ1-2, with TRBD1 as a possible D gene (6 bases). The CDR3 runs to 14 residues. V was cut by 10 bases and J by 6 bases, with 21 bases left in between. The germline CDR1 and CDR2 sequences are ENHRY and SYGVKD. CDR3 DNA: TGTGCCACCAAATTTACAGGGTCCAACCATGGCTACACCTTC. Translation gives CATKFTGSNHGYTF.

This clonotype was found many times. The chain has TRBV5-1 and TRBJ2-7; no clear D. Germline V gene lookup returns CDR1 SGHRS and CDR2 YFSETQ. V was clipped by 0 bases and J by 12 bases, with 10 bases between them. The CDR3 has 11 residues. CDR3 residues: CASSLGAGWYF. DNA of the CDR3: TGCGCCAGCAGCTTGGGGGCAGGATGGTACTTC.

Points on this clonotype: A much larger clone sits a single nucleotide away, making a read error possible. J is TRBJ2-1 and V is TRBV12-3 or TRBV12-4; D is ambiguous. CDR3 length equals 11 residues. The ends were cut back, 5 bases at V and 8 bases at J, with 7 bases in the middle. The CDR3 DNA follows: TGTGCCAGCAGTCCCCCTCATGAGCAGTTCTTC. Its protein product is CASSPPHEQFF.

This clonotype occurred many times. The chain carries TRBV2 and TRBJ2-7, with 12 bases matching TRBD2. J gave up 4 bases and V 2 bases, and 3 bases lay outside the gene matches. Germline V CDR1 and CDR2: SNHLY, FYNNEI. The CDR3 sequence is 15 residues long. CDR3 in amino acids: CASSESGTSGYEQYF. CDR3 DNA sequence: TGTGCCAGCAGTGAATCGGGGACTAGCGGGTACGAGCAGTACTTC.

This rearrangement joins TRBV2 to TRBJ2-7, with TRBD2 matching 7 bases. Germline V gene lookup returns CDR1 SNHLY and CDR2 FYNNEI. V was clipped by 6 bases and J by 5 bases; unmatched bases: 7. The CDR3 contains 13 residues. DNA of the CDR3: TGTGCCAGCAGGGACACCGGGACTAACGAGCAGTACTTC. This sequence encodes CASRDTGTNEQYF.

Concerning this clonotype: A much larger clonotype is one base distant, so this may be a read error. The rearrangement joins TRBV4-2 to TRBJ2-7; D not resolved. Germline-derived CDR1 and CDR2 are LGHNA and YNFKEQ. The CDR3 spans 15 residues. The CDR3 reads CAGSQVAPGPYEQYF. Written as DNA, the CDR3 is TGTGCCGGCAGCCAAGTGGCCCCCGGACCCTACGAGCAGTACTTC.

This clonotype was detected many times. The rearrangement uses TRBV10-1 and TRBJ2-3; weak D call: TRBD2 (5 bases). Germline CDR1 reads WNHNN; CDR2 reads SYGVQD (reference sequence). V dropped 2 bases and J dropped 4 bases, with 16 bases sitting between them. This CDR3 contains 16 residues. CDR3 amino acids: CASSEGGRTAADTQYF. Here the CDR3 DNA reads TGCGCCAGCAGTGAGGGAGGACGGACTGCAGCAGATACGCAGTATTTT.

This clonotype showed up many times. V gene TRBV7-9 combines with J gene TRBJ1-6; D not certain. The CDR3 loop spans 15 amino acids. The V gene lost 1 base and the J gene lost 7 bases, with 11 bases spanning the gap. The germline gives CDR1 SEHNR, CDR2 FQNEAQ (reference sequence). The CDR3 region is CASSLVGGSNSPLHF. CDR3 DNA sequence: TGTGCCAGCAGCTTAGTTGGAGGGTCGAATTCACCCCTCCACTTT.

To note about this clonotype: This sequence may be a read error, since a much larger clone differs from it by one base. The J gene is TRBJ1-5, the V gene TRBV9; 11 positions agree with TRBD1. With 3 bases clipped from V and 9 bases from J, the junction kept 8 bases outside the gene matches. Germline CDR1 is SGDLS and CDR2 is YYNGEE. The CDR3 is made up of 15 amino acids. CDR3 bases: TGTGCCAGCAGCGCGGGACAGGGGGGAGATCGGCCCCAGCATTTT. As protein: CASSAGQGGDRPQHF.

This rearrangement joins TRBV9 to TRBJ2-3; TRBD1 matches at 7 bases. Trimming took 6 bases from V and 2 from J; bases not matched to a gene: 6. This CDR3 is 14 amino acids long. CDR1 SGDLS and CDR2 YYNGEE come from the germline V gene. CDR3 in DNA: TGTGCCAGCACGTTAGGGGGCGACACAGATACGCAGTATTTT. It translates to CASTLGGDTDTQYF.

In this sample, this clonotype turned up many times. V gene TRBV7-3 combines with J gene TRBJ2-2; the D gene is possibly TRBD1 (6 bases). The CDR3 covers 16 residues. The germline V and J ends were trimmed by 6 bases and 3 bases, with 17 bases remaining between them. In germline, CDR1 is SGHTA, CDR2 FQGTGA. The CDR3 DNA reads TGTGCCAGCAGGCCAAGTATGGGGGCGTACACCGGGGAGCTGTTTTTT. Amino acids: CASRPSMGAYTGELFF.

In its sample, this clonotype was seen many times. The rearrangement links TRBV20-1 to TRBJ2-1; 11 bases align to TRBD2. This CDR3 has 14 amino acids. V lost 1 base, J lost 7 bases, and 3 bases stayed unmatched. Germline V gene sequence: CDR1 DFQATT, CDR2 SNEGSKA (reference sequence). The CDR3 sequence is CSARVTSGGNEQFF. The CDR3 DNA follows: TGCAGTGCTAGAGTTACTAGCGGGGGAAATGAGCAGTTCTTC.